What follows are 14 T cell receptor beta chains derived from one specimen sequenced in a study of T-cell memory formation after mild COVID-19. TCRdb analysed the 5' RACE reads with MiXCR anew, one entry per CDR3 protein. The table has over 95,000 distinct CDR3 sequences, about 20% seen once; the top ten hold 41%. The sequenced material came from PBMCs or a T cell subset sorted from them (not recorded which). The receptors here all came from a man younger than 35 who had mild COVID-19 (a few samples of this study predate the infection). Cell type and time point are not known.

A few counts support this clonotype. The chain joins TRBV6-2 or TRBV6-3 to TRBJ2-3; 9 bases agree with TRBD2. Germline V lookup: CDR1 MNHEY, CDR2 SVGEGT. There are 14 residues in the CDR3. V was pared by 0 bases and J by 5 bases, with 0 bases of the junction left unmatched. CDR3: CASSYSSGRDTQYF. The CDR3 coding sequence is TGTGCCAGCAGTTACTCTAGCGGGAGAGATACGCAGTATTTT.

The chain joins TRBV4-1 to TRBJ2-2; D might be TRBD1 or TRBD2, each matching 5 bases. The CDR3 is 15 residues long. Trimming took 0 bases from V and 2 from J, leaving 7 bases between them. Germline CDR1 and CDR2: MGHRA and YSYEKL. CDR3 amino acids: CASSQEGDNTGELFF. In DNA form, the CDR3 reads TGCGCCAGCAGCCAAGAGGGGGACAACACCGGGGAGCTGTTTTTT.

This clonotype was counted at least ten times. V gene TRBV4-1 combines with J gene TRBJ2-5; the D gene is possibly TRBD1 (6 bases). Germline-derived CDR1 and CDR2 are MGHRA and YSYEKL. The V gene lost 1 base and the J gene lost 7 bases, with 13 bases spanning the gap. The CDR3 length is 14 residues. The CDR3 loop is CASSQVGSTGTQYF. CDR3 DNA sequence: TGCGCCAGCAGCCAAGTCGGATCGACAGGGACCCAGTACTTC.

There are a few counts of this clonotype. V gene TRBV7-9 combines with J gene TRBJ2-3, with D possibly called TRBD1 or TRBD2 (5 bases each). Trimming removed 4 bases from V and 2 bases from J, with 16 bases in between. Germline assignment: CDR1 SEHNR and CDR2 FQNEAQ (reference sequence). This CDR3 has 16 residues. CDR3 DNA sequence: TGTGCCAGCAGCTCCCCGGGGCAGGAGCCCACAGATACGCAGTATTTT. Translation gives CASSSPGQEPTDTQYF. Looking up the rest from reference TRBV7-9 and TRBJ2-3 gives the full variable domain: DTGVSQNPRHKITKRGQNVTFRCDPISEHNRLYWYRQTLGQGPEFLTYFQNEAQLEKSRLLSDRFSAERPKGSFSTLEIQRTEQGDSAMYLCASSSPGQEPTDTQYFGPGTRLTVL.

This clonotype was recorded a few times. The CDR3 nucleotides are TGTGCCAGCAGTACTAGCGGGGCCCACAATGAGCAGTTCTTC. As protein: CASSTSGAHNEQFF. V and J are TRBV12-3 or TRBV12-4 and TRBJ2-1; 10 nucleotides line up with TRBD2. Trimming cost V 5 bases and J 5 bases; bases outside gene matches: 3. The CDR3 has 14 residues.

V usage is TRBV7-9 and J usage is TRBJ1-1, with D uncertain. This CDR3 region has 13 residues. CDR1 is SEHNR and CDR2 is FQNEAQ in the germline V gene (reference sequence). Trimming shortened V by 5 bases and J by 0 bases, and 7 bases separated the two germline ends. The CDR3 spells CASSSPLNTEAFF. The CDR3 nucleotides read TGTGCCAGCAGCAGTCCCCTGAACACTGAAGCTTTCTTT.

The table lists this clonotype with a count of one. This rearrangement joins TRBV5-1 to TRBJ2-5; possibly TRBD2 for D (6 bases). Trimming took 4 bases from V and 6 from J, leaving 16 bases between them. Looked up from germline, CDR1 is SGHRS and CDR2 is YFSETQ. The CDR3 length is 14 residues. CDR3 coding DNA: TGCGCCAGCAGCGGTACTCGGGGGTTTCAGACCCAGTACTTC. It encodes CASSGTRGFQTQYF.

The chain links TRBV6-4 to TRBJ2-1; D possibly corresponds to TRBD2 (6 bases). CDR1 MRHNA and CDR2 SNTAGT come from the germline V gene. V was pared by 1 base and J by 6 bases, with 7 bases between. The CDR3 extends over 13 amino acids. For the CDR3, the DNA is TGTGCCAGCAGTGACTGGGGAGGCAATGAGCAGTTCTTC. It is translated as CASSDWGGNEQFF.

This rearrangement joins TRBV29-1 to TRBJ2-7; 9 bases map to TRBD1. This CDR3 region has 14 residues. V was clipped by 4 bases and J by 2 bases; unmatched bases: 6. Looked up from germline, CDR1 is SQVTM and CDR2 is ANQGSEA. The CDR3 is CSVVIRDRAYEQYV. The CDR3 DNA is TGCAGCGTTGTTATTAGGGACAGGGCCTACGAGCAGTACGTC.

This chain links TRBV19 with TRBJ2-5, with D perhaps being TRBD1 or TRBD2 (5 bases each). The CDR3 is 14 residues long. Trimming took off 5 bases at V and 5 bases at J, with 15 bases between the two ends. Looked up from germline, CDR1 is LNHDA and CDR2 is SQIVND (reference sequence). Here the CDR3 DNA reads TGTGCCAGTAGTGACGAGGGGCGGCGCGAGACCCAGTACTTC. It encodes CASSDEGRRETQYF.

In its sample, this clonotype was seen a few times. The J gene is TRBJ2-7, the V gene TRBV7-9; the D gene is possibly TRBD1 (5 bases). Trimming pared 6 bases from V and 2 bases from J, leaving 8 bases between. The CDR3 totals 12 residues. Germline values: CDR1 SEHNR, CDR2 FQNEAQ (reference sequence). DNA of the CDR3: TGTGCCAGCAGTTCGACAGCCTACGAGCAGTACTTC. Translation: CASSSTAYEQYF.

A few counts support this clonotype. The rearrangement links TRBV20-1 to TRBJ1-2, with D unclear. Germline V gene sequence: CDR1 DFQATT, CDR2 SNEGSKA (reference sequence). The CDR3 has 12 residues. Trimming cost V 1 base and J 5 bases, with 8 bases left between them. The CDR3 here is CSARVGPYGYTF. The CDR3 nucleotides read TGCAGTGCTAGAGTGGGCCCATATGGCTACACCTTC.

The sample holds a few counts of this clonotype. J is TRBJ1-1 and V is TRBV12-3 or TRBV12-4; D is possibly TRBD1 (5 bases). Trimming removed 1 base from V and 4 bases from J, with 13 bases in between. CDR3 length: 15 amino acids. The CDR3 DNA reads TGTGCCAGCAGTTTAGGAGTCAGGGAGGCCACTGAAGCTTTCTTT. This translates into CASSLGVREATEAFF.

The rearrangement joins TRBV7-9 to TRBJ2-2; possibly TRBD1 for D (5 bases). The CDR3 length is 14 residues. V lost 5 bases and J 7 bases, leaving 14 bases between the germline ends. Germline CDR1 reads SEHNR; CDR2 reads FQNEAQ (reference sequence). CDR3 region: CASSPPTQGGELFF. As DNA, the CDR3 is TGTGCCAGCAGCCCCCCGACCCAGGGCGGGGAGCTGTTTTTT.